This T cell receptor beta chain was documented in a study of cytomegalovirus exposure and HLA in healthy donors (TCRdb year 2017). Notes on the research overall: In an earlier analysis of around 540 of the donors, approximately 300 Gb of sequence data and some 100 million unique TCR beta sequences from about 179 million T cells were reported. An early release that covered several hundred HLA-typed donors contained approximately 300 gigabases of sequencing data and tens of millions of unique TCR sequences. The genetic ancestry cluster associated with self-reported Caucasian donors included about 84% of the roughly 360 genotyped donors. The study aimed to test whether cataloging public T cell receptors could reveal signatures of past pathogen exposure. The study used immunosequencing to profile the T cell repertoires of 600 to 850 subjects and linked those repertoires to cytomegalovirus serostatus. Along with the roughly 670-subject first cohort, a separate validation cohort of 120 different subjects was used. To predict cytomegalovirus infection status, the study combined high-throughput TCR immunosequencing, statistical association of individual TCRs with disease status, and machine learning. In a later analysis, previously published TCR beta repertoires from 666 donors were re-analyzed and high-resolution HLA genotyping was added so that TCR occurrence patterns could be studied. Rather than using new phenotypic data, the later analysis identified candidate immune exposures from TCR beta sequences and from how often those sequences occurred across donors. In an earlier analysis of a few hundred of the donors, high-throughput TCR beta sequencing was used to judge whether each TCR beta V gene segment behaved as functional or pseudogenic. Donor age, sex, ethnicity and CMV serostatus were collected together with the repertoire data. In a later genetic analysis, genome-wide SNP genotypes for 398 of the 666 donors were used, and that subset was treated as a discovery cohort. All discovery cohort repertoires had been generated using a single sequencing platform. HLA typing included class I and class II loci at four-digit resolution. Typing coverage differed by locus: A, B, C, DRB1 and DQB1 were typed in about 629-640 donors, DQA1 in about 550, DPA1 in roughly 590, and DPB1 in around 440. About five DR-DQ haplotypes were treated as single units for association and clustering because of strong linkage in the cohort. Among 300 to 500 genotyped donors of the cohort, an average of around 240,000 unique TCR beta nucleotide sequences was sequenced per donor, of which approximately 19% were non-productive.

The CDR3, from cysteine to phenylalanine, totals 13 residues. The retained sequence is limited to the CDR3, 39 bases, with the frame set at the first base. Trimming at the junction amounts to 2 bases on V and 6 bases on J, and the germline ends lie 11 bases apart. Reading the germline V gene gives CDR1 MDHEN and CDR2 SYDVKM. Concerning this clone itself: Its target antigen remains unknown. Base qualities are not recorded, but no much larger clone differs from it by a single base.

General conclusions and limits of the study: According to a later genetic analysis, donors in an Asian-associated ancestry cluster had fewer N-insertions in productive TCRs than the roughly 670-donor mean. The study gave a list of more than 150 TCR beta chains associated with cytomegalovirus. The classifier was reported to diagnose cytomegalovirus status with high specificity and sensitivity in both the original and validation cohorts. Most TCR sequences were observed very rarely across donors, whereas some public TCRs were present in many individuals. Only TCR beta chains were sequenced in this cohort, and the absence of alpha or paired-chain data limited detectable features. Because some donors lacked HLA typing at each locus, the association tests relied only on the typed subset. Linkage disequilibrium might explain the correlated functional status among segregating V segments, but an unknown experimental factor could not be excluded. The authors suggested that the approach could potentially be generalized to other disease states and immunological phenotypes. Because the 87-base-pair reads could not distinguish some IMGT-functional V segments, including TRBV6-2 and TRBV6-3, those segments were excluded. A later analysis found that HLA-associated TCR beta chains were more clonally expanded and had lower generation probabilities than equally common non-associated chains. Several of the top co-occurrence clusters appeared to be linked to parvovirus B19, influenza, CMV and Epstein-Barr virus, according to a later analysis. An association between a missense DCLRE1C variant and V-gene and J-gene trimming of TCR beta chains was found in a later genetic analysis and replicated in an independent cohort. A cluster of highly shared sequence variants was judged likely to be a technical artifact of the sequencing pipeline. A further reported finding was that TCR beta sequences accurately predicted the HLA-A and HLA-B alleles for most subjects in the first cohort. The presence/absence analyses assumed that sequencing depth was roughly uniform across donors, and that assumption may not be true. According to a later analysis, TCR association rates differed among HLA loci, with DRB1 alleles showing the most associated TCRs and HLA-C alleles showing the fewest. In an earlier analysis of about 540 of the donors, most TCR beta V segments were observed in productive rearrangements about 87% or about 30% of the time, broadly matching IMGT annotations. Because counts were too low, 15 to 20 rarely observed V segments, including chromosome 9 orphons, were excluded from the earlier analysis of 500 to 700 of the donors. When HLA alleles, especially DR and DQ, strongly co-occurred, attributing TCR associations to individual alleles was difficult. Most CMV-associated TCR beta chains appeared to be HLA-restricted in a later analysis, and the HLA associations seemed to be driven largely by CMV exposure. In vitro tests confirmed that a few of the cytomegalovirus-associated TCR beta chains recognize cytomegalovirus antigens. A later analysis associated 16,951 TCR beta sequences with specific HLA alleles at a false discovery rate of 0.05. For the cohort, immune exposure information was limited to CMV serostatus.

The receptor library was made with the immunoSEQ multiplex PCR assay. For the multiplex PCR, a mixture combining 60 forward primers for TCR Vbeta segments and 13 reverse primers for TCR Jbeta segments was used. A multiplex PCR assay on genomic DNA amplified the CDR3 region of rearranged TCR beta genes. The amplified TCR beta libraries were sequenced on the Illumina HiSeq System as 87-base-pair reads. The authors' pipeline ran thus. A later analysis counted some 80 million unique TCR beta chains across the 650 to 800 repertoires, and 10 million to 12 million of these chains were shared by at least two donors. Raw reads were error-corrected and collapsed into unique sequences with a nearest-neighbor algorithm that merged closely related sequences to remove PCR and sequencing errors. V, D and J gene segments were assigned by aligning CDR3 sequences to IMGT reference sequences. For a sequence to be retained, at least a six-nucleotide match to both a V gene segment and a J gene segment was required. Rearrangements were called productive when the CDR3 lacked stop codons and stayed in frame with V and J; all others were non-productive. CDR3 was defined according to IMGT convention as the region running from the second conserved V-encoded cysteine to the conserved J-encoded phenylalanine. The earlier analysis of approximately 590 of the donors excluded any sequence lacking an unambiguous match to a single V gene segment. In an earlier analysis of approximately 560 of the donors, a V segment was called functional when productive rearrangements were above 56.7%, and segregating when the standard deviation between donors exceeded 5%. To diagnose cytomegalovirus status from the catalog of TCR beta chain sequences, a statistical classification framework was built. In a later analysis, V and J genes were assigned by comparing TCR nucleotide sequences against IMGT/GENE-DB human TR gene sequences. In a later analysis, CDR3 sequences and most-parsimonious VDJ recombination scenarios were assigned using the TCRdist pipeline. A later analysis defined each TCR beta chain by its CDR3 amino acid sequence plus V-gene family, and excluded reads lacking a unique V-gene family. As a way to deal with suspected cross-contamination and a sequencing artifact, a later analysis dropped approximately 590 nucleotide sequences that were highly shared and had low generation probability. In a later analysis, a clonal expansion index was calculated for each public chain from normalized within-repertoire ranks of inferred template counts. In a later analysis, generation probabilities were computed with a VDJ recombination model fitted to out-of-frame rearrangements, and the resulting probabilities were checked against IGoR. In a later analysis, TCR-TCR, TCR-HLA and TCR-CMV co-occurrence was scored with hypergeometric tests, and a repertoire-size bias correction was applied to TCR pairs. In a later analysis, false discovery rates were estimated by permuting HLA or CMV assignments 20 times. In a later analysis, co-occurring TCRs were grouped using DBSCAN, with TCRdist sequence similarity added in when clustering inside HLA-allele-positive subsets. For co-occurrence clustering, repertoires with fewer than 30,000 or more than 120,000 public chains were excluded, along with four to six repertoires with anomalous nucleotide sharing. Held by TCRdb, this immuneACCESS table contains in-frame sequences only and omits some clones. Under half of the omission traces to an unresolved V gene where checked; the cause of the rest is unknown. That table supplies the V and J calls and clone size; D and trimming were determined from the DNA. In all, the sample holds roughly 120,000 clones, and approximately 70% of those were seen once. The top ten clones comprise approximately 8.4% of the sample.

The cohort was made up of several hundred healthy bone marrow donors. All cohort members were sampled while nominally healthy, although unrecorded immune exposures were likely present. The donor tested CMV seronegative, placing the donor among the 350 or so seronegative members of the cohort. Each donor provided a peripheral blood sample, and peripheral blood mononuclear cells were used for TCR beta sequencing. Genomic DNA extraction from the blood cell samples was performed with the Qiagen DNeasy Blood Extraction Kit. The receptor chain draws on TRBV28 and TRBJ2-7; the D segment cannot be called with confidence. The sequence came from a man aged 40-49 years in good health and CMV-seronegative. Sequencing used PBMCs. At the DNA level, the sequence is TGTGCCAGCAGTTTACCCGCCCTACGCGAGCAGTACTTC. Translated, it reads CASSLPALREQYF.